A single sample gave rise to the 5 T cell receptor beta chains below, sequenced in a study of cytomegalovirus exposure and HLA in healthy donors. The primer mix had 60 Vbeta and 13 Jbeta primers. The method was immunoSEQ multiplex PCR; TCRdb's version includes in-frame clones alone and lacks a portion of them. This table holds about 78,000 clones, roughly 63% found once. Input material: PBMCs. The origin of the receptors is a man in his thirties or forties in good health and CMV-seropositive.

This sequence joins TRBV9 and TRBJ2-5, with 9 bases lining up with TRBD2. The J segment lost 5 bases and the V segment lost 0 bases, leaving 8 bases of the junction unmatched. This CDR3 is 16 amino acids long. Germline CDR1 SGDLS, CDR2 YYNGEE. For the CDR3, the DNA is TGTGCCAGCAGCGTAGGAGGCGGGGGGGCCGGGGAGACCCAGTACTTC. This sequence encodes CASSVGGGGAGETQYF.

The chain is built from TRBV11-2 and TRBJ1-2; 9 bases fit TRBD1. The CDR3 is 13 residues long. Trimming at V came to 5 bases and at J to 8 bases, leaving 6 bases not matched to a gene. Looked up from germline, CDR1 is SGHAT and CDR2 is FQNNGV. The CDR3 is CASSAGTGFGYTF. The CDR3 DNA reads TGTGCCAGCAGCGCGGGGACAGGGTTCGGCTACACCTTC.

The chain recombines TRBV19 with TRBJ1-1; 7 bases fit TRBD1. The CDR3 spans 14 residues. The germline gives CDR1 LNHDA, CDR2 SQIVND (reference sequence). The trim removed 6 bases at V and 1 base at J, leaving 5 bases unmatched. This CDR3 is CASRTDRPNTEAFF. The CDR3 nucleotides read TGTGCCAGTAGAACGGACAGGCCGAACACTGAAGCTTTCTTT. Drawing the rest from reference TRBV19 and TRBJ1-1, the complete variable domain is DGGITQSPKYLFRKEGQNVTLSCEQNLNHDAMYWYRQDPGQGLRLIYYSQIVNDFQKGDIAEGYSVSREKKESFPLTVTSAQKNPTAFYLCASRTDRPNTEAFFGQGTRLTVV.

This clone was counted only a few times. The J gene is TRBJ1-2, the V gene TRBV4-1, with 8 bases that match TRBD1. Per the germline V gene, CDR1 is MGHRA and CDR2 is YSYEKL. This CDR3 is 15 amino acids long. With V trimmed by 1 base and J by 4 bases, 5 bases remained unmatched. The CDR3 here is CASSQGTGRGYGYTF. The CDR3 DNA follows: TGCGCCAGCAGCCAAGGGACAGGGAGGGGCTATGGCTACACCTTC.

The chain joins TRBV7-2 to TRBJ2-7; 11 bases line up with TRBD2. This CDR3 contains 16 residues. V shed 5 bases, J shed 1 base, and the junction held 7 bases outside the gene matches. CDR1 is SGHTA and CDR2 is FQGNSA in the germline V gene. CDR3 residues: CASSPARLAGSYEQYF. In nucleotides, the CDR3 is TGTGCCAGCAGCCCCGCTCGACTAGCGGGGTCCTACGAGCAGTACTTC. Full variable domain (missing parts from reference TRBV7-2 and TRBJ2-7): GAGVSQSPSNKVTEKGKDVELRCDPISGHTALYWYRQSLGQGLEFLIYFQGNSAPDKSGLPSDRFSAERTGGSVSTLTIQRTQQEDSAVYLCASSPARLAGSYEQYFGPGTRLTVT.